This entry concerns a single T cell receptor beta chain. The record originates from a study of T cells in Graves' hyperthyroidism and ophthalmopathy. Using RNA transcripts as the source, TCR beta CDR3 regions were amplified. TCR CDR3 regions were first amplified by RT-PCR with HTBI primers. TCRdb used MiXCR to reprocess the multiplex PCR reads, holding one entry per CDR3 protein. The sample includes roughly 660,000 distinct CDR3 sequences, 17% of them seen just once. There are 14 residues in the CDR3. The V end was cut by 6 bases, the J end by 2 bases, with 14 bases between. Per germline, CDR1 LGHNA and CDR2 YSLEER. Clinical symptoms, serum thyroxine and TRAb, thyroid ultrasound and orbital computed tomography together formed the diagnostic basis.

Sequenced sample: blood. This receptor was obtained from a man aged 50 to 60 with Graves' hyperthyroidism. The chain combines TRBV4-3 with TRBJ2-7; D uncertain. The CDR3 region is CASSDWSGTYEQYF. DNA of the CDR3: TGCGCCAGCAGTGATTGGTCTGGTACCTACGAGCAGTACTTC.